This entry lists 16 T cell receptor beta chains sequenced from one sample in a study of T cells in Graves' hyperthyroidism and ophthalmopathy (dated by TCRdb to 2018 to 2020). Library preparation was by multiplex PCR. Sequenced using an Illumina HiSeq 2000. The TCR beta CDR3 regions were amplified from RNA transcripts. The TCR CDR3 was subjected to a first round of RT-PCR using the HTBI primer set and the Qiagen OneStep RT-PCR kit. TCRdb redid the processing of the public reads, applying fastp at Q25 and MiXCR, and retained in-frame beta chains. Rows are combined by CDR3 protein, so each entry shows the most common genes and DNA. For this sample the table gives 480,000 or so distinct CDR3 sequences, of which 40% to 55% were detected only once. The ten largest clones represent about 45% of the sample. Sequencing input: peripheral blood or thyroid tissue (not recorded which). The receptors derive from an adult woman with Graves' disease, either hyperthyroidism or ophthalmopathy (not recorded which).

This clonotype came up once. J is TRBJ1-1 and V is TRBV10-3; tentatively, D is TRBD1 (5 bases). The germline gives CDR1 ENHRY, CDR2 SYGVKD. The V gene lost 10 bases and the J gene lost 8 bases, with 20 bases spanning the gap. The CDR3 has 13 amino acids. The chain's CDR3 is CASSEQDFKEAFF. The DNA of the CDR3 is TGTGCCAGCAGCGAACAGGACTTCAAAGAAGCTTTCTTT.

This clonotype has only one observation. CDR3 protein: CASSRYAGANVLTF. In nucleotides, the CDR3 is TGTGCCAGCAGTCGTTACGCTGGGGCCAACGTCCTGACTTTC. The chain joins TRBV9 to TRBJ2-6; no firm D call. Trimming removed 5 bases at V and 2 bases at J, with 8 bases between. CDR1 and CDR2 (germline): SGDLS, YYNGEE. There are 14 residues in the CDR3.

As DNA, the CDR3 is TGTGCCTGGAGGCCAGCGGGACTGGTCTACGAGCAGTACTTC. This gives the protein CAWRPAGLVYEQYF. The chain recombines TRBV30 with TRBJ2-7, with TRBD2 identical over 7 bases. Germline V gene sequence: CDR1 GTSNPN, CDR2 SVGIG (reference sequence). The CDR3 runs 14 residues. The V gene end was trimmed by 3 bases and the J gene end by 3 bases; junction bases not matched to a gene: 8.

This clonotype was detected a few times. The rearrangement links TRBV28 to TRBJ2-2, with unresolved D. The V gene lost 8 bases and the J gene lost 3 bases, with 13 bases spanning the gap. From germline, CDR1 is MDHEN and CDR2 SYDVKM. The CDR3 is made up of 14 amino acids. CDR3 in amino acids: CASGVNWDTGELFF. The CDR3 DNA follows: TGTGCCAGCGGGGTAAATTGGGACACCGGGGAGCTGTTTTTT. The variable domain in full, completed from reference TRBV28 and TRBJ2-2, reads DVKVTQSSRYLVKRTGEKVFLECVQDMDHENMFWYRQDPGLGLRLIYFSYDVKMKEKGDIPEGYSVSREKKERFSLILESASTNQTSMYLCASGVNWDTGELFFGEGSRLTVL.

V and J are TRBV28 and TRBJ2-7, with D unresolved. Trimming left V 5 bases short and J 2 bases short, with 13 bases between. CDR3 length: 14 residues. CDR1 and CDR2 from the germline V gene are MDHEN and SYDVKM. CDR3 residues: CASSQYPETYEQYF. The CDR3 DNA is TGTGCCAGCAGTCAATATCCGGAGACCTACGAGCAGTACTTC.

The DNA of the CDR3 is TGTGCCAGCAGTTTAACAAGACTAGCGGGAGGACGGGTGACCCAGTACTTC. Protein sequence: CASSLTRLAGGRVTQYF. The rearrangement joins TRBV7-9 to TRBJ2-5; the match to TRBD2 covers 13 bases. The CDR3 consists of 17 residues. Trimming cost V 6 bases and J 7 bases; bases outside gene matches: 14. Germline lookup yields CDR1 SEHNR and CDR2 FQNEAQ (reference sequence). Drawing the rest from reference TRBV7-9 and TRBJ2-5, the complete variable domain is DTGVSQNPRHKITKRGQNVTFRCDPISEHNRLYWYRQTLGQGPEFLTYFQNEAQLEKSRLLSDRFSAERPKGSFSTLEIQRTEQGDSAMYLCASSLTRLAGGRVTQYFGPGTRLLVL.

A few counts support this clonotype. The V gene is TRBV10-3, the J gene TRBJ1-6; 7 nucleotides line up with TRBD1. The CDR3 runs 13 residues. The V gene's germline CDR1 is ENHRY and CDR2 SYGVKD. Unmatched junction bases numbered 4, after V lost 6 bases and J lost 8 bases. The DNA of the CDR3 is TGTGCCATCAGCCGGGACAGAGATTCACCCCTCCACTTT. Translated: CAISRDRDSPLHF.

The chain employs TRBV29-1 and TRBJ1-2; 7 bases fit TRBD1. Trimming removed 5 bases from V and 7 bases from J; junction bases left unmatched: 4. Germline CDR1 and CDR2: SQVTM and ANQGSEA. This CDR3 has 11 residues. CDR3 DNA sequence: TGCAGCGTTCAGGGGGGAGGTGGCTACACCTTC. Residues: CSVQGGGGYTF.

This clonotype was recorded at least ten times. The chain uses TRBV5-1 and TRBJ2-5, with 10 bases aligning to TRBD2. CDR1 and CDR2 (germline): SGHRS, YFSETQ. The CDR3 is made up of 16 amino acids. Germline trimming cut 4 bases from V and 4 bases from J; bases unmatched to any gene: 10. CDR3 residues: CASSHSSGGSAETQYF. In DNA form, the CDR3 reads TGCGCCAGCAGCCATTCTAGCGGGGGTTCTGCAGAGACCCAGTACTTC.

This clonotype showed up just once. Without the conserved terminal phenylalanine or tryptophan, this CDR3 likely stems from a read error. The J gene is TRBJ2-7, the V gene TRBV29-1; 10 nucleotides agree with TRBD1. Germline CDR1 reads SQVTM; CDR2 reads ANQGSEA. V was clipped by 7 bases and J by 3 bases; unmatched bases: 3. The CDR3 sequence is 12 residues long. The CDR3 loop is CSAGQGFYEQYL. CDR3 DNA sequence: TGCAGCGCGGGACAGGGGTTCTACGAGCAGTACCTC.

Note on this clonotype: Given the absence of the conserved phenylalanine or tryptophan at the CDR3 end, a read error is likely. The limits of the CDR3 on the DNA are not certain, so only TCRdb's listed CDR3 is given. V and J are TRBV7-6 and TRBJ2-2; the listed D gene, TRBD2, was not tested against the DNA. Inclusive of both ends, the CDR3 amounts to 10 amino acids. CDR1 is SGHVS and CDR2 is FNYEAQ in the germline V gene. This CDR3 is CASSLGGTVR.

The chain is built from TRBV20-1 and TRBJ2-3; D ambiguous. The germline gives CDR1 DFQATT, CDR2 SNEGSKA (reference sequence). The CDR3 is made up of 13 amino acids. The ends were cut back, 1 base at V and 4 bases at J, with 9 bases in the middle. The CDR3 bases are TGCAGTGCTAGAGCCCACTCCGCAGATACGCAGTATTTT. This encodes CSARAHSADTQYF.

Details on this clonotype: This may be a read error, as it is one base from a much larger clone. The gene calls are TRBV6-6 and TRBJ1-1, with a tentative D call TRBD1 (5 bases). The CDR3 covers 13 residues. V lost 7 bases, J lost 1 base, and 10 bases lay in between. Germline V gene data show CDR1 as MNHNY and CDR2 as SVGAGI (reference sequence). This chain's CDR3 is CASTDTGNTEAFF. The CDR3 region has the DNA TGTGCCAGCACCGACACAGGGAACACTGAAGCTTTCTTT.

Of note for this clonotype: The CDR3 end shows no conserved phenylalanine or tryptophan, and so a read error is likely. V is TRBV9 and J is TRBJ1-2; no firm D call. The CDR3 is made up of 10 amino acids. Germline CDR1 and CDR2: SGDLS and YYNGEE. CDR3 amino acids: CASGVVVYTL. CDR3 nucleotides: TGTGCCAGCGGCGTAGTAGTCTACACCCTC.

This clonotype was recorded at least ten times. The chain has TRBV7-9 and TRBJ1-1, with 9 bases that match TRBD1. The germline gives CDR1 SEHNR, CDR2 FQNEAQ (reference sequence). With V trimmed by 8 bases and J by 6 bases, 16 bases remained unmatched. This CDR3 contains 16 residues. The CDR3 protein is CASARGRDRVMAEAFF. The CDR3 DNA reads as TGTGCCAGCGCCCGCGGACGGGACAGGGTCATGGCTGAAGCTTTCTTT.

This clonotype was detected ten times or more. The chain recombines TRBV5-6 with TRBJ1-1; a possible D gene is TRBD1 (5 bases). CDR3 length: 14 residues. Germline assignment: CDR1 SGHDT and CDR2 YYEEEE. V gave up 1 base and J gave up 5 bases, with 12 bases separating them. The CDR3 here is CASSLLGEETEAFF. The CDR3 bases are TGTGCCAGCAGCTTGTTAGGGGAGGAAACTGAAGCTTTCTTT.